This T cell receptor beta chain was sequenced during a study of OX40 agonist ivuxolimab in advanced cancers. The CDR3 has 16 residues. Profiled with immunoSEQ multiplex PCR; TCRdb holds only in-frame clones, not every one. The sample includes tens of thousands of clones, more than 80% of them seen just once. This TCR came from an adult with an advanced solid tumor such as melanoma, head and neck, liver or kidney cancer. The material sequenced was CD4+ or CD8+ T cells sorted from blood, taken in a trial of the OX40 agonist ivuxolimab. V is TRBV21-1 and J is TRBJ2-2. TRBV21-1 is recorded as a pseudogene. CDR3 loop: CASSTRPGPYTGELFF. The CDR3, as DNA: TGTGCCAGCAGCACCCGCCCCGGGCCATACACCGGGGAGCTGTTTTTT.